Listed here is a single T cell receptor (beta chain). The sample originates from a study of T cell changes during pregnancy in multiple sclerosis. Germline V gene lookup returns CDR1 SGDLS and CDR2 YYNGEE. The CDR3 has 14 residues. With 2 bases removed from V and 8 bases from J, the gap between germline ends came to 14 bases. Profiling relied on immunoSEQ multiplex PCR, and the TCRdb table lists in-frame clones only, not all of them. The sample includes approximately 58,000 clones, over 85% of them seen just once. The sequences come from peripheral blood, collected in the second trimester of pregnancy. The chain uses TRBV9 and TRBJ2-1, with TRBD2 as a possible D gene (5 bases). The sequence came from a female donor with multiple sclerosis, enrolled in a pregnancy study. CDR3 residues: CASSVGLTSDEQFF. CDR3 bases: TGTGCCAGCAGCGTCGGACTCACTTCGGATGAGCAGTTCTTC. Full variable domain (rest looked up from reference TRBV9 and TRBJ2-1): DSGVTQTPKHLITATGQRVTLRCSPRSGDLSVYWYQQSLDQGLQFLIQYYNGEERAKGNILERFSAQQFPDLHSELNLSSLELGDSALYFCASSVGLTSDEQFFGPGTRLTVL.